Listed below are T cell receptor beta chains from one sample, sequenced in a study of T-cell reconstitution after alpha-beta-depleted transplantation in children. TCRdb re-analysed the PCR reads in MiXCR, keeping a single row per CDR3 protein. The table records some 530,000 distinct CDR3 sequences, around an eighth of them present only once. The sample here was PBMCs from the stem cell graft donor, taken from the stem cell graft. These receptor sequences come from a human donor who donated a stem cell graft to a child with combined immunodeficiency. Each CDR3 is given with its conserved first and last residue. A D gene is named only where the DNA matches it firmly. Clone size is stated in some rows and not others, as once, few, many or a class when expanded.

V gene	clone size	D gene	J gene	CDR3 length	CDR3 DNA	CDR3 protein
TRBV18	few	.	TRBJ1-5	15	TGTGCCAGCTCACCTGCGTCAGGGGTCAATCAGCCCCAGCATTTT	CASSPASGVNQPQHF
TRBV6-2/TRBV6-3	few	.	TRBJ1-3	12	TGTGCCGTATCTGACTCTGGAAACACCATATATTTT	CAVSDSGNTIYF
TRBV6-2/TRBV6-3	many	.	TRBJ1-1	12	TGTGCCAGCAGTTACAGGCTCACTGAAGCTTTCTTT	CASSYRLTEAFF
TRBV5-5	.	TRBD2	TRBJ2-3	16	TGTGCCAGCAGCTTCGGGACTAGCGGGGGCTTGGGTACGCAGTATTTT	CASSFGTSGGLGTQYF
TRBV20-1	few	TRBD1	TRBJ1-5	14	TGCAGTGCTAGAGCAGGGGGCGGGAATCAGCCCCAGCATTTT	CSARAGGGNQPQHF
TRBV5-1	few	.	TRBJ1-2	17	TGCGCCAGCAGCTCGGACGGTTCGGGGGGAGCTAACTATGGCTACACCTTC	CASSSDGSGGANYGYTF
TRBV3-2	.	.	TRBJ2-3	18	TGTGCCATCAGCGGGACTAGCGGCATCCCGTTAAACACAGATACGCAGTATTTT	CAISGTSGIPLNTDTQYF
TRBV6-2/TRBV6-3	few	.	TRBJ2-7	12	TGTGCCAGCAGTTACGTCGATCTGGGGCAGTACTTC	CASSYVDLGQYF
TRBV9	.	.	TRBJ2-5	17	TGTGCCAGCAGCCCTCCCAGGGAGGCGGGAAAGGAAGAGACCCAGTACTTC	CASSPPREAGKEETQYF
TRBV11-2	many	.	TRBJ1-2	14	TGTGCCAGCAGCTTAGAAAGGCAGGCTGGTGGCTACACCTTC	CASSLERQAGGYTF
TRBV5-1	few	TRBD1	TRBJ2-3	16	TGCGCCAGCAGCTTGTTGAGGGGGCAGACTGTAGATACGCAGTATTTT	CASSLLRGQTVDTQYF
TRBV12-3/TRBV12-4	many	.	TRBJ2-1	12	TGTGCCAGCAGGGTTCAAAACAATGAGCAGTTCTTC	CASRVQNNEQFF
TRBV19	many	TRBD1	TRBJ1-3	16	TGTGCCAGTAGTGAAACAGGGGGCCATACTGGAAACACCATATATTTT	CASSETGGHTGNTIYF
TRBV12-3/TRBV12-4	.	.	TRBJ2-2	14	TGTGCCAGCAGCCCCGGGGGCCTGCGCGGGGAGCTGTTTTTT	CASSPGGLRGELFF
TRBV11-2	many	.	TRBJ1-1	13	TGTGCCAGCAGCTCAACCGCGATTACTGAAGCTTTCTTT	CASSSTAITEAFF
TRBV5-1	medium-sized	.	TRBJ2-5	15	TGCGCCAGCAGCAATCACGGGGTCGCGGAAGAGACCCAGTACTTC	CASSNHGVAEETQYF
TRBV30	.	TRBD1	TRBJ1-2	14	TGTGCCTCACAAGGGGGACAGGTCGCCTATGGCTACACCTTC	CASQGGQVAYGYTF
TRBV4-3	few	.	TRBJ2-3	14	TGCGCCAGCAGCCAACTAGCTAGCACAGATACGCAGTATTTT	CASSQLASTDTQYF
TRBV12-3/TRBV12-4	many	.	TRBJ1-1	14	TGTGCCAGCAGTTTCGGGGGTGGGAGCACTGAAGCTTTCTTT	CASSFGGGSTEAFF
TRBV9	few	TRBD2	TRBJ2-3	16	TGTGCCAGCAGCGTATCTAGCGGGGGGGCCGAAGATACGCAGTATTTT	CASSVSSGGAEDTQYF
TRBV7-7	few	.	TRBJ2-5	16	TGTGCCAGCAGCCCTACGGGACTCCTTAATGAGGAGACCCAGTACTTC	CASSPTGLLNEETQYF
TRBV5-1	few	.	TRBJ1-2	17	TGCGCCAGCAGCTTGGCCGGGGGGGGCAGTCCCACCCCCGGCTACACCTTC	CASSLAGGGSPTPGYTF
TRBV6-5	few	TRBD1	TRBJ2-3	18	TGTGCCAGCAGTTATAGTAGAGGGACAGAGGTCTTTACTGATACGCAGTATTTT	CASSYSRGTEVFTDTQYF
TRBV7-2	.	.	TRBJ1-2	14	TGTGCCAGCAGCCACGGGGGGGGATCCGTGGGCTACACCTTC	CASSHGGGSVGYTF
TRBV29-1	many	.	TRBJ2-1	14	TGCAGCGCAATGGCGGGGTTTTCCTACAATGAGCAGTTCTTC	CSAMAGFSYNEQFF
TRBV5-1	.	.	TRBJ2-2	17	TGCGCCAGCAGCTTGGCCTTTGGCAGGGCCAACACCGGGGAGCTGTTTTTT	CASSLAFGRANTGELFF
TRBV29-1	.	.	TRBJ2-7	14	TGCAGCGTTGAAGAGGTAGTGGGGAACTACGAGCAGTACTTC	CSVEEVVGNYEQYF
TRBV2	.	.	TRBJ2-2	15	TGTGCCAGCAGGGGCTGGGGTGCTAACACCGGGGAGCTGTTTTTT	CASRGWGANTGELFF
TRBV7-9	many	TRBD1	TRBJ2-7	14	TGTGCCAGCAGCCCACGACAGGGATTCTACGAGCAGTACTTC	CASSPRQGFYEQYF
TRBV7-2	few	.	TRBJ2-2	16	TGTGCCAGCAGCCTAATTCCCCGATTTCACGCCGGGGAGCTGTTTTTT	CASSLIPRFHAGELFF
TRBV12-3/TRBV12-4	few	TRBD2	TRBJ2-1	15	TGTGCCAGCAGTTTTTTAGCGGGAAGCAATACTGAGCAGTTCTTC	CASSFLAGSNTEQFF
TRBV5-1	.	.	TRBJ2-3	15	TGCGCCAGCAGCTTGTGGGCCGGGGCCACAGATACGCAGTATTTT	CASSLWAGATDTQYF
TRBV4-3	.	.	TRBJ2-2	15	TGCGCCAGCAGCTCCGTCTTGGGGAACACCGGGGAGCTGTTTTTT	CASSSVLGNTGELFF
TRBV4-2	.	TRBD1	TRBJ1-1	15	TGTGCCAGCAGTTACTTGGGACAGGGGGCAACTGAAGCTTTCTTT	CASSYLGQGATEAFF
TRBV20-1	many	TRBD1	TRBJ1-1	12	TGCAGAGCACAGGGGAAGGCCACTGAAGCTTTCTTT	CRAQGKATEAFF
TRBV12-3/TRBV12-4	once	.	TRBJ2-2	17	TGTGCCAGCAGACCACTCAGGGTTGGGGGGAACACCGGGGAGCTGTTTTTT	CASRPLRVGGNTGELFF
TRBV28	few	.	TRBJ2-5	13	TGTGCCACCCAGAACGCGTACCAAGAGACCCAGTACTTC	CATQNAYQETQYF
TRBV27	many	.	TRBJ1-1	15	TGTGCCAGCAGTTTAGGAAGAGGCATGAACACTGAAGCTTTCTTT	CASSLGRGMNTEAFF
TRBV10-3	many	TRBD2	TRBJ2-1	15	TGTGCCATCAGTGAGTCCGGCGGGAGGGGGAATGAGCAGTTCTTC	CAISESGGRGNEQFF
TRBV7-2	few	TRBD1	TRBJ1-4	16	TGTGCCAGCAGCCGGACAGGGGGCGCGGGACTGGAAAAACTGTTTTTT	CASSRTGGAGLEKLFF
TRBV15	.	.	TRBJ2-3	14	TGTGCCACCAGCATACGACAGAGCACAGATACGCAGTATTTT	CATSIRQSTDTQYF
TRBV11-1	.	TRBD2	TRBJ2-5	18	TGTGCCAGCAGCTTAAGTAGGACTAGCGATCCCACCCAAGAGACCCAGTACTTC	CASSLSRTSDPTQETQYF
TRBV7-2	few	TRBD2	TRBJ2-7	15	TGTGCCAGCAGCTTAAGTCCGAGCGGGGTTTACGAGCAGTACTTC	CASSLSPSGVYEQYF
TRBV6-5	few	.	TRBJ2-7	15	TGTGCCAGCAGTTACTCGACGGGCCGGGAGAGCGAGCAGTACTTC	CASSYSTGRESEQYF
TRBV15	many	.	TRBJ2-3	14	TGTGCCACCAGCATAAGGAGGAGCACAGATACGCAGTATTTT	CATSIRRSTDTQYF
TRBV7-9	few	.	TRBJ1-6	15	TGTGCCAGCAGCTCGCTGGGGGGGGCCACTTCACCCCTCCACTTT	CASSSLGGATSPLHF